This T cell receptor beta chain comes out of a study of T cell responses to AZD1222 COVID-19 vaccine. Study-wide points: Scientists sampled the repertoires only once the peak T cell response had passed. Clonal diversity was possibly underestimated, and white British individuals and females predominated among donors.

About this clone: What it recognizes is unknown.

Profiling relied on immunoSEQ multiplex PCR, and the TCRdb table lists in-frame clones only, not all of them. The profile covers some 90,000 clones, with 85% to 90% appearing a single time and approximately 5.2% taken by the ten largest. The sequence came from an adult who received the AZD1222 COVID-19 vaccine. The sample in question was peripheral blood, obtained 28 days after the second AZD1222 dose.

CDR3 sequence reads: CASSASGGKNEQFF. The DNA of the CDR3 is TGTGCCAGCAGTGCTTCGGGAGGGAAGAATGAGCAGTTCTTC. The chain recombines TRBV2 with TRBJ2-1, with TRBD2 matching 8 bases. From germline, CDR1 is SNHLY and CDR2 FYNNEI. Trimming at V came to 4 bases and at J to 7 bases, leaving 6 bases not matched to a gene. The length of the CDR3 is 14 residues.